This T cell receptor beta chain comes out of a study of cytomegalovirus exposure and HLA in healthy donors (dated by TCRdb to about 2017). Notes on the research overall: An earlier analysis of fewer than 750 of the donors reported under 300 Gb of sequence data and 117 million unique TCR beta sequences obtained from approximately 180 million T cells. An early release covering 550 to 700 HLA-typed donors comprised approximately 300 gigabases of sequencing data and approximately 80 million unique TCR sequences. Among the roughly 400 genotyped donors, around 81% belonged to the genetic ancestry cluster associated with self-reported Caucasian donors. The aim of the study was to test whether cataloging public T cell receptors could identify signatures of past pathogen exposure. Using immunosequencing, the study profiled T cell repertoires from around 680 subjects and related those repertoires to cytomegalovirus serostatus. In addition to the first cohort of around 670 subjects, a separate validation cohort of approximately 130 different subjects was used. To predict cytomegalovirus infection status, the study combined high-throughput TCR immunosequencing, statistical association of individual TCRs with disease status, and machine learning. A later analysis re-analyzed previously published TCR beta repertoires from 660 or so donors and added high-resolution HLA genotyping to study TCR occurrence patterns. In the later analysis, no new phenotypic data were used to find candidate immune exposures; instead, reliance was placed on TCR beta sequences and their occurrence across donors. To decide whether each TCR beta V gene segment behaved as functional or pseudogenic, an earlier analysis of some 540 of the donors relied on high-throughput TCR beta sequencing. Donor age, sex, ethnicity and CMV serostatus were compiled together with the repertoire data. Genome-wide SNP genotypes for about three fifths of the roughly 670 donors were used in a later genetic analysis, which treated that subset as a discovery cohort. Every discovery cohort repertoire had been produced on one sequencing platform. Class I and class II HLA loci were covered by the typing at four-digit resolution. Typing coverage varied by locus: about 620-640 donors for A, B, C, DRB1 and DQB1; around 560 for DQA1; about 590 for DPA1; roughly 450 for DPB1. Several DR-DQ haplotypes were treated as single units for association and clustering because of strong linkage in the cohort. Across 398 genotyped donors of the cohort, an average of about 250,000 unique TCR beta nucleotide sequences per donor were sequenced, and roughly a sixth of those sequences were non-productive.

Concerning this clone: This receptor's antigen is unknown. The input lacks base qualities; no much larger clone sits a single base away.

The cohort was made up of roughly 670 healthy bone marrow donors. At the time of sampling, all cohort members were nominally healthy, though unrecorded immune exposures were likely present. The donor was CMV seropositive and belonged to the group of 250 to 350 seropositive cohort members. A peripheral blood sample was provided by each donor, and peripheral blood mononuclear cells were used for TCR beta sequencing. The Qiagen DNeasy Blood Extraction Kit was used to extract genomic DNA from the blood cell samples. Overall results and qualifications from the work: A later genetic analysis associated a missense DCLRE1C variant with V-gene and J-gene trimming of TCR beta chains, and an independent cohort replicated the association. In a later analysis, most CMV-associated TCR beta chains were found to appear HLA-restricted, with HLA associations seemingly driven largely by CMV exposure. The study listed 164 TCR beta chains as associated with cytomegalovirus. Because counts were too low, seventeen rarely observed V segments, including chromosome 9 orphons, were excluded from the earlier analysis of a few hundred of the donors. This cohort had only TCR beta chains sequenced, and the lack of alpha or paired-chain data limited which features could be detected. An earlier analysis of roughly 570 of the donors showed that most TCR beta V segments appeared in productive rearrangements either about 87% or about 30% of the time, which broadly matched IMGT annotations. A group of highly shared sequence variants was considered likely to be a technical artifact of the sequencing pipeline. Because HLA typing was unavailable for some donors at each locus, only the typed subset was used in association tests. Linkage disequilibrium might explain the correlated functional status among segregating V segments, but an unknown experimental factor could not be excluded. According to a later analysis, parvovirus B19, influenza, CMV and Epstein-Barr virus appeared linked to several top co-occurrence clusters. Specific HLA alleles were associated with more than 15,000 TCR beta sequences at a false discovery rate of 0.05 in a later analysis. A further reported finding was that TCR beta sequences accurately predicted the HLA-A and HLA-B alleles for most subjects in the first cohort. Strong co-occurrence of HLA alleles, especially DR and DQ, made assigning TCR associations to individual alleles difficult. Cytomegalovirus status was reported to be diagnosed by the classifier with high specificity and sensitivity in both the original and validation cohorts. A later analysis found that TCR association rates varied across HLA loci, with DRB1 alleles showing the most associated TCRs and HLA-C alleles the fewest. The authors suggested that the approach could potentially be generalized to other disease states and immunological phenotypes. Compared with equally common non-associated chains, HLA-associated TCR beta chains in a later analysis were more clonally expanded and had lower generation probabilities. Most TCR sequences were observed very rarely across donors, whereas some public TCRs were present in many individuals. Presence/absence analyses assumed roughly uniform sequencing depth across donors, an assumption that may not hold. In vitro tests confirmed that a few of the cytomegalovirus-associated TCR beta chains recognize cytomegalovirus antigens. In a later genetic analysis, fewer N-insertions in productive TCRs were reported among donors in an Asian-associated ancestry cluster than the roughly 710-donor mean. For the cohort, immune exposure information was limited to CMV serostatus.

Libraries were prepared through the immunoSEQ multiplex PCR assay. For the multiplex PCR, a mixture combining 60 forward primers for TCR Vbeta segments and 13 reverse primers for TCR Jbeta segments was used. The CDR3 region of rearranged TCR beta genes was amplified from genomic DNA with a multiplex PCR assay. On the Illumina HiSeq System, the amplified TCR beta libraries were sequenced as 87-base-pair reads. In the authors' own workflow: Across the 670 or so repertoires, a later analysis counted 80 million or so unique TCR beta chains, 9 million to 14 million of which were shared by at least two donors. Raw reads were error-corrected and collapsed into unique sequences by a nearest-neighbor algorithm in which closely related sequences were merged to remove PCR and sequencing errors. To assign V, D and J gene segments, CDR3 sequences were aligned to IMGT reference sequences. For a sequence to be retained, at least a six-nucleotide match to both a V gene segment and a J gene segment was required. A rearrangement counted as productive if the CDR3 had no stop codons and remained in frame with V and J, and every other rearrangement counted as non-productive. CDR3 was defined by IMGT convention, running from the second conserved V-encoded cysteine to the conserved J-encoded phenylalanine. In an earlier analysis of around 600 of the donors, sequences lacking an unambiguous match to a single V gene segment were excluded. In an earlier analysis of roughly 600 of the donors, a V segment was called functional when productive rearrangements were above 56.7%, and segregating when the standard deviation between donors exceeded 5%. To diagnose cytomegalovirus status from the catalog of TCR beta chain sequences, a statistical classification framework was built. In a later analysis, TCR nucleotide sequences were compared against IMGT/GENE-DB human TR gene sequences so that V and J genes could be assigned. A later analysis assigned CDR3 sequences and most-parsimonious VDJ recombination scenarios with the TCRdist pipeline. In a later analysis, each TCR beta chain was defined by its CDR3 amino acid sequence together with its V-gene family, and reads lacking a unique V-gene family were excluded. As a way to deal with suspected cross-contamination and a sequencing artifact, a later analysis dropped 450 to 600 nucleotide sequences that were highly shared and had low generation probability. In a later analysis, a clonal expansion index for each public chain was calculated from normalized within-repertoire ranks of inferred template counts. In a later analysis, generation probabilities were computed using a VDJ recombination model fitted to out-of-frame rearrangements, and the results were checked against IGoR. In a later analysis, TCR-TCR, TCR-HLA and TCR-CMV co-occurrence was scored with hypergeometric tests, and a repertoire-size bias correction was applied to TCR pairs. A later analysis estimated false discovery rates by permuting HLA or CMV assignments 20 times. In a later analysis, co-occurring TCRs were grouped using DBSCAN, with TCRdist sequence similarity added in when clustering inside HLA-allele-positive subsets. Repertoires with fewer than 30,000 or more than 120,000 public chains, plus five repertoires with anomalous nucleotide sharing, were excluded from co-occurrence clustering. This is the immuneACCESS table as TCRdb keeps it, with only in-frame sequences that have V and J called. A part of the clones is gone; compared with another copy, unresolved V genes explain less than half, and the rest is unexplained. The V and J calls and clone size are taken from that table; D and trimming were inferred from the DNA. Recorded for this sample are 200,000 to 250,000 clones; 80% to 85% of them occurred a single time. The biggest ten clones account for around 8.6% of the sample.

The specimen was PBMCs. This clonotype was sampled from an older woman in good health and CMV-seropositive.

The nucleotide sequence reads TGTGCCACCACCCCCCCGGGAACCTATGGCTACACCTTC. The translation is CATTPPGTYGYTF. The chain is assembled from TRBV6-1 and TRBJ1-2; no D segment can be confidently identified. V is pared back by 10 bases and J by 4 bases, with 16 bases lying between the germline termini. CDR1 and CDR2 (MNHNS, SASEGT) derive from the germline V gene. Counted from cysteine to phenylalanine, this CDR3 has 13 amino acids. The entry retains the CDR3 DNA only, 39 bases that are in frame from base 1.